The 27 T cell receptor beta chains listed next were all sequenced from one sample in a study of graft-versus-host responses after intestinal transplantation. The data were produced by immunoSEQ multiplex PCR, yet TCRdb's version contains in-frame clones alone and is incomplete. The data show roughly 25,000 clones, approximately 96% seen once. This specimen consisted of PBMCs, obtained nearly 31 days after intestinal transplant. The source of these receptors is a human patient who received an intestinal transplant, so some T cells may come from the graft donor.

The gene calls are TRBV27 and TRBJ2-7; tentatively, D is TRBD2 (7 bases). Per germline, CDR1 MNHEY and CDR2 SMNVEV (reference sequence). V was pared by 8 bases and J by 2 bases, with 13 bases between. This CDR3 region has 13 residues. CDR3 region: CASWSGGPYEQYF. CDR3 in DNA: TGTGCCAGCTGGTCGGGGGGCCCCTACGAGCAGTACTTC.

The CDR3 nucleotides are TGTGCCAGCAGCTTCAGCCAGGGGACATACGAGCAGTACTTC. Its translation: CASSFSQGTYEQYF. The rearrangement joins TRBV11-2 to TRBJ2-7; a weak D match, TRBD1 (6 bases). The CDR3 has 14 residues. Per the germline V gene, CDR1 is SGHAT and CDR2 is FQNNGV. V was trimmed by 3 bases and J by 4 bases, leaving 13 bases between them.

This clone occurred once. V and J are TRBV6-6 and TRBJ2-7, with 8 bases identical to TRBD1. CDR1 and CDR2 (germline): MNHNY, SVGAGI (reference sequence). The CDR3 totals 13 residues. With 4 bases clipped from V and 2 bases from J, the junction kept 1 base outside the gene matches. The CDR3 reads CASSLQGAYEQYF. In nucleotides, the CDR3 is TGTGCCAGCAGTTTACAGGGGGCCTACGAGCAGTACTTC.

This rearrangement joins TRBV2 to TRBJ2-1; D perhaps matches TRBD1 (5 bases). The V and J ends lost 7 bases and 10 bases respectively, with 8 bases between them. From germline, CDR1 is SNHLY and CDR2 FYNNEI. The CDR3 contains 10 residues. The CDR3 bases are TGTGCCAGCAATGACAGAGAGCAGTTCTTC. Amino acid sequence: CASNDREQFF.

The sample holds a few counts of this clone. The rearrangement joins TRBV5-1 to TRBJ2-3; TRBD2 matches 10 bases. Germline CDR1 and CDR2: SGHRS and YFSETQ. Losses at the gene ends were 0 bases for V and 1 base for J; bases not matched to a gene: 2. This CDR3 has 16 amino acids. CDR3 sequence: CASSLAGLAGTDTQYF. The CDR3 DNA is TGCGCCAGCAGCTTGGCCGGACTAGCGGGCACAGATACGCAGTATTTT.

The rearrangement links TRBV5-1 to TRBJ1-3, with D maybe TRBD1 (5 bases). The CDR3 covers 16 residues. Germline-derived CDR1 and CDR2 are SGHRS and YFSETQ. Trimming removed 1 base from V and 3 bases from J, with 14 bases in between. The chain's CDR3 is CASSLWGLFGGNTIYF. In nucleotides, the CDR3 is TGCGCCAGCAGCTTGTGGGGACTGTTCGGTGGAAACACCATATATTTT.

Only one count was recorded for this clone. The chain joins TRBV9 to TRBJ1-1; D is undetermined. This CDR3 contains 14 residues. Trimming removed 0 bases from V and 6 bases from J, with 12 bases in between. CDR1 is SGDLS, CDR2 YYNGEE, per germline. The CDR3 DNA is TGTGCCAGCAGCGTAGGTTGGCAGACGGCTGAAGCTTTCTTT. Translating gives CASSVGWQTAEAFF.

The CDR3, as DNA: TGTGCCAGCAGTAGTATGCCGGGACTTAGGGGTAAAGAGCAGTACTTC. It yields the protein CASSSMPGLRGKEQYF. The rearrangement joins TRBV28 to TRBJ2-7; perhaps TRBD2 as D (6 bases). The germline CDR1 and CDR2 sequences are MDHEN and SYDVKM. V shed 5 bases and J shed 7 bases, with 24 bases lying between them. The CDR3 extends over 16 amino acids.

This chain connects TRBV5-4 to TRBJ1-6, with 7 bases lining up with TRBD1. V shed 4 bases and J 4 bases; nucleotides not matched to a gene: 2. The CDR3 is made up of 14 amino acids. CDR1 SGHNT and CDR2 YYREEE come from the germline V gene (reference sequence). CDR3 DNA: TGTGCCAGCAGCGGGGGACAGTATAATTCACCCCTCCACTTT. Amino acids: CASSGGQYNSPLHF.

V is TRBV19 and J is TRBJ2-3; D is possibly TRBD1 (6 bases). CDR1 is LNHDA, CDR2 SQIVND, per germline (reference sequence). The CDR3 runs 16 residues. Trimming stripped 0 bases from V and 3 bases from J, with 13 bases between. The chain's CDR3 is CASSIDPRGRTDTQYF. The CDR3, as DNA: TGTGCCAGTAGTATAGATCCCAGGGGTAGGACAGATACGCAGTATTTT.

The rearrangement links TRBV7-9 to TRBJ2-5, with 7 nucleotides matching TRBD2. CDR1 is SEHNR and CDR2 is FQNEAQ in the germline V gene (reference sequence). After removal of 3 bases from V and 4 bases from J, the junction contained 11 bases not matched to a gene. The CDR3 totals 16 residues. In DNA, the CDR3 is TGTGCCAGCAGCTTGACCCGGGAGGCAGGAGGAGAGACCCAGTACTTC. Translated: CASSLTREAGGETQYF.

V gene TRBV6-6 combines with J gene TRBJ1-4, with TRBD1 identical over 8 bases. This CDR3 comprises 13 residues. Germline V CDR1 and CDR2: MNHNY, SVGAGI (reference sequence). Germline trimming cut 7 bases from V and 5 bases from J; bases unmatched to any gene: 3. This CDR3 reads CASKQGVNEKLFF. CDR3 sequence (DNA): TGTGCCAGCAAACAGGGGGTAAATGAAAAACTGTTTTTT.

The V call is TRBV27, the J call TRBJ2-3; D possibly corresponds to TRBD1 (7 bases). Trimming removed 6 bases at V and 9 bases at J, with 19 bases between. This CDR3 is built from 14 residues. Germline CDR1 and CDR2: MNHEY and SMNVEV (reference sequence). The CDR3 loop is CASRADRTAGTQYF. The CDR3 DNA follows: TGTGCCAGCAGGGCGGACAGGACGGCGGGAACGCAGTATTTT.

The chain carries TRBV5-6 and TRBJ2-7, with 8 bases fitting TRBD2. The CDR3 consists of 15 residues. The ends lost 5 bases at V and 2 bases at J; junction bases unmatched: 9. The V gene's germline CDR1 is SGHDT and CDR2 YYEEEE. CDR3 region: CASSQSGRWAYEQYF. The DNA of the CDR3 is TGTGCCAGCAGTCAAAGCGGGAGATGGGCCTACGAGCAGTACTTC.

The chain joins TRBV19 to TRBJ1-2; 8 bases fit TRBD1. CDR1 is LNHDA and CDR2 is SQIVND in the germline V gene (reference sequence). The trim removed 9 bases at V and 4 bases at J, leaving 13 bases unmatched. The CDR3 extends over 15 amino acids. CDR3 region: CASRLDETGAYGYTF. CDR3 bases: TGTGCCAGCCGATTGGACGAGACAGGGGCCTATGGCTACACCTTC.

As DNA, the CDR3 is TGTGCCAGCAGCCGGGACCGAGATCAGCCCCAGCATTTT. This encodes CASSRDRDQPQHF. The chain combines TRBV7-2 with TRBJ1-5; a possible D gene is TRBD1 (5 bases). The CDR3 has 13 amino acids. CDR1 is SGHTA and CDR2 is FQGNSA in the germline V gene. Trimming cost V 5 bases and J 5 bases, with 10 bases left between them.

The chain couples TRBV30 to TRBJ2-7; 7 nucleotides line up with TRBD2. V dropped 1 base and J dropped 2; count of bases not matched to a gene: 2. This CDR3 region has 13 residues. Germline V lookup: CDR1 GTSNPN, CDR2 SVGIG (reference sequence). The CDR3, as DNA: TGTGCCTGGAGTGCTAGCGGTCCCTACGAGCAGTACTTC. Translated: CAWSASGPYEQYF.

The CDR3 coding sequence is TGTGCCAGCTCACCCTTAAGCGGGGGGCCTTCCATCTCCGATACGCAGTATTTT. Amino acid sequence: CASSPLSGGPSISDTQYF. The V gene is TRBV18, the J gene TRBJ2-3; 9 bases are a match to TRBD2. This CDR3 has 18 amino acids. CDR1 and CDR2 (germline): KGHSH, LQKENI. V gave up 3 bases and J gave up 6 bases; unmatched junction bases: 16.

V and J are TRBV28 and TRBJ2-5; TRBD2 agrees at 8 bases. The closer fit of TRBJ2-7 to the DNA end suggests the J call may be wrong. The germline gives CDR1 MDHEN, CDR2 SYDVKM. CDR3 size: 13 residues. The CDR3 DNA sequence: TGTGCCAGCACGGCCAGCGGGAGATACGAGCAGTACTTC. This codes for CASTASGRYEQYF.

Remarks on this clone: At the DNA level, this CDR3 is encoded by other sequences in the same sample as well. The gene calls are TRBV27 and TRBJ2-3; no reliable D call. The germline gives CDR1 MNHEY, CDR2 SMNVEV (reference sequence). The V and J ends lost 3 bases and 0 bases respectively, with 4 bases between them. The CDR3 has 13 residues. The CDR3 region is CASSLGSTDTQYF. The CDR3, as DNA: TGTGCCAGCAGTTTGGGGAGCACAGATACGCAGTATTTT.

This chain connects TRBV4-2 to TRBJ2-2; a weak D match, TRBD1 (6 bases). Germline CDR1 LGHNA, CDR2 YNFKEQ. With 1 base removed from V and 0 bases from J, the gap between germline ends came to 9 bases. The CDR3 has 16 residues. This CDR3 reads CASSQAWGPNTGELFF. CDR3 in DNA: TGTGCCAGCAGCCAAGCGTGGGGGCCGAACACCGGGGAGCTGTTTTTT.

This CDR3 reads CASSKREEHEQYF. CDR3 DNA sequence: TGTGCCAGCAGCAAACGGGAGGAACACGAGCAGTACTTC. V usage is TRBV6-5 and J usage is TRBJ2-7; 7 positions agree with TRBD2. There are 13 residues in the CDR3. J lost 5 bases, V lost 6 bases, and 7 bases had no gene match. Germline loops: CDR1 MNHEY, CDR2 SVGAGI.

The V gene is TRBV28, the J gene TRBJ1-5; TRBD1 matches 7 bases. The trim removed 3 bases at V and 7 bases at J, leaving 9 bases unmatched. Germline values: CDR1 MDHEN, CDR2 SYDVKM. The CDR3 sequence is 15 residues long. CDR3 nucleotides: TGTGCCAGCAGTTTCTGGGACAGAGATAGGCAGCCCCAGCATTTT. It encodes CASSFWDRDRQPQHF.

The chain links TRBV11-3 to TRBJ2-3, with 9 nucleotides matching TRBD2. Germline-derived CDR1 and CDR2 are SGHNT and YENEEA. Trimming cost V 1 base and J 1 base; bases outside gene matches: 0. The CDR3 spans 15 residues. CDR3 nucleotides: TGTGCCAGCAGCTTAGGGACTAGCGGCACAGATACGCAGTATTTT. Encoded protein: CASSLGTSGTDTQYF.

The V call is TRBV30, the J call TRBJ1-2; 8 bases are shared with TRBD1. Germline trimming cut 4 bases from V and 3 bases from J; bases unmatched to any gene: 16. The CDR3 runs 17 residues. Germline V gene lookup returns CDR1 GTSNPN and CDR2 SVGIG (reference sequence). The CDR3 loop is CAWTGGGEGRPYYGYTF. CDR3 bases: TGTGCCTGGACAGGGGGCGGGGAGGGTCGTCCGTACTATGGCTACACCTTC.

The chain couples TRBV6-1 to TRBJ1-6; D unclear. This CDR3 comprises 13 residues. V dropped 5 bases and J dropped 8 bases, with 10 bases sitting between them. Per the germline V gene, CDR1 is MNHNS and CDR2 is SASEGT. The CDR3 bases are TGTGCCAGCAGTTTGCAGGCAGATTCACCCCTCCACTTT. Translation gives CASSLQADSPLHF.

This chain connects TRBV6-1 to TRBJ1-1; TRBD1 agrees at 7 bases. Unmatched junction bases numbered 6, after V lost 7 bases and J lost 1 base. The CDR3 has 14 amino acids. Germline CDR1 and CDR2: MNHNS and SASEGT. The CDR3 DNA reads as TGTGCCAGCACAGAACAGGGGCCGAACACTGAAGCTTTCTTT. Translating it yields CASTEQGPNTEAFF.